A single sample gave rise to the 14 T cell receptor beta chains below, sequenced in a study of post-analysis software for immune sequencing data. Findings of the study overall: In patients, TRBV5-6, TRBV5-1 and TRBV20-1 belonged to roughly five TRBV segments found more frequently than in controls.

No antigen has been assigned to these receptors. Unique molecular identifiers were carried by the TCR beta cDNA libraries. MiXCR, run by TCRdb on the PCR reads, gives a single entry per CDR3 protein. Of hundreds of thousands of distinct CDR3 sequences in the sample, around 40% were seen once. The sample consisted of blood. The receptors were gathered from a girl under 18 with multiple sclerosis.

This rearrangement joins TRBV3-1 to TRBJ1-2; TRBD1 agrees at 7 bases. Germline V gene sequence: CDR1 LGHDT, CDR2 YNNKEL (reference sequence). This CDR3 region has 13 residues. J was trimmed by 8 bases and V by 6 bases; bases with no gene match: 9. The CDR3 sequence is CASRFRQGGGYTF. Here the CDR3 DNA reads TGTGCCAGCAGATTTAGACAGGGAGGGGGCTACACCTTC.

This clonotype was seen only a few times. The chain couples TRBV3-1 to TRBJ2-7; D ambiguous. This CDR3 region has 15 residues. V shed 0 bases and J shed 0 bases, with 9 bases lying between them. The V gene's germline CDR1 is LGHDT and CDR2 YNNKEL (reference sequence). CDR3 protein: CASSQDAESSYEQYF. Here the CDR3 DNA reads TGTGCCAGCAGCCAAGACGCGGAGAGCTCCTACGAGCAGTACTTC.

This clonotype has only a few counts. The J gene is TRBJ2-4, the V gene TRBV29-1; D assignment may be TRBD1 or TRBD2 (6 bases each). The CDR3 is made up of 13 amino acids. Trimming removed 3 bases from V and 5 bases from J, with 11 bases in between. Germline V gene sequence: CDR1 SQVTM, CDR2 ANQGSEA. CDR3 loop: CSVDRRGENIQYF. The CDR3 bases are TGCAGCGTTGACAGGAGGGGGGAAAACATTCAGTACTTC.

The chain carries TRBV7-2 and TRBJ1-1; D perhaps matches TRBD1 (6 bases). Germline V gene sequence: CDR1 SGHTA, CDR2 FQGNSA. The CDR3 loop spans 14 amino acids. V was pared by 4 bases and J by 1 base, with 10 bases between. The CDR3, as DNA: TGTGCCAGCAGCTCGGGAGGGGGGAACACTGAAGCTTTCTTT. This codes for CASSSGGGNTEAFF.

This sequence joins TRBV6-6 and TRBJ2-3, with D tentatively TRBD2 (5 bases). Between the trimmed V and J ends, which lost 6 bases and 1 base, there was a span of 14 bases. The germline CDR1 and CDR2 sequences are MNHNY and SVGAGI (reference sequence). The CDR3 has 15 amino acids. The CDR3 sequence: CASSQPAGGTDTQYF. The CDR3 nucleotides read TGTGCCAGCAGCCAGCCCGCGGGCGGCACAGATACGCAGTATTTT.

The V and J genes are TRBV27 and TRBJ2-7; a weak D match, TRBD1 (5 bases). In germline, CDR1 is MNHEY, CDR2 SMNVEV (reference sequence). The CDR3 is 14 residues long. Trimming took 6 bases from V and 1 from J, leaving 13 bases between them. The CDR3 here is CASSTKRTSYEQYF. DNA for the CDR3: TGTGCCAGCAGCACCAAACGGACATCCTACGAGCAGTACTTC.

This clonotype showed up just a few times. The chain links TRBV24-1 to TRBJ2-1; TRBD2 agrees at 11 bases. Germline values: CDR1 KGHDR, CDR2 SFDVKD. Trimming cost V 3 bases and J 9 bases; bases outside gene matches: 6. The CDR3 extends over 15 amino acids. This CDR3 is CATSDTSGSTGEQFF. The DNA for the CDR3 is TGTGCCACCAGTGATACTAGCGGGAGTACGGGTGAGCAGTTCTTC.

The gene calls are TRBV27 and TRBJ2-7; D is perhaps TRBD2 (6 bases). Germline values: CDR1 MNHEY, CDR2 SMNVEV (reference sequence). V gave up 2 bases and J gave up 1 base, with 12 bases separating them. The CDR3 extends over 15 amino acids. The CDR3 DNA follows: TGTGCCAGCAGTTTAAGTAGCGGCATTTCCTACGAGCAGTACTTC. Translating gives CASSLSSGISYEQYF.

V is TRBV29-1 and J is TRBJ1-2; D ambiguous. The germline V gene has CDR1 SQVTM and CDR2 ANQGSEA. Trimming took 3 bases from V and 7 from J, leaving 9 bases between them. This CDR3 is 11 amino acids long. The CDR3 loop reads CSVDLVGGYTF. The DNA for the CDR3 is TGCAGCGTTGACTTGGTGGGTGGCTACACCTTC.

This clonotype was found a few times. This sequence joins TRBV4-3 and TRBJ2-7; TRBD2 agrees at 13 bases. The germline CDR1 and CDR2 sequences are LGHNA and YSLEER. This CDR3 has 16 amino acids. V lost 0 bases to trimming and J lost 4 bases; unmatched junction nucleotides: 3. In nucleotides, the CDR3 is TGCGCCAGCAGCCAAGAACTAGCGGGAGGGTGGTACGAGCAGTACTTC. Translating gives CASSQELAGGWYEQYF.

This clonotype was found a few times. This chain connects TRBV9 to TRBJ2-1; 14 nucleotides agree with TRBD2. V lost 2 bases to trimming and J lost 6 bases; unmatched junction nucleotides: 4. The germline CDR1 and CDR2 sequences are SGDLS and YYNGEE. The CDR3 extends over 16 amino acids. DNA of the CDR3: TGTGCCAGCAGCGTTCAGACTAGCGGGAGGGCCAATGAGCAGTTCTTC. Translated: CASSVQTSGRANEQFF.

J is TRBJ2-1 and V is TRBV20-1; 10 bases align to TRBD2. With 0 bases clipped from V and 0 bases from J, the junction kept 8 bases outside the gene matches. Germline CDR1 DFQATT, CDR2 SNEGSKA (reference sequence). The CDR3 length is 18 residues. CDR3 sequence reads: CSARDHRASGGSYNEQFF. CDR3 sequence (DNA): TGCAGTGCTAGAGATCATAGGGCTAGCGGGGGCTCCTACAATGAGCAGTTCTTC.

This chain joins TRBV5-1 and TRBJ2-4, with unresolved D. Per germline, CDR1 SGHRS and CDR2 YFSETQ. This CDR3 is built from 14 residues. Trimming cost V 0 bases and J 0 bases, with 4 bases left between them. The CDR3 bases are TGCGCCAGCAGCTTGGGGGAAGCCAAAAACATTCAGTACTTC. This gives the protein CASSLGEAKNIQYF.

V and J are TRBV20-1 and TRBJ2-7, with TRBD1 identical over 9 bases. Germline V gives CDR1 DFQATT, CDR2 SNEGSKA (reference sequence). With V trimmed by 1 base and J by 3 bases, 4 bases remained unmatched. This CDR3 has 14 amino acids. The DNA of the CDR3 is TGCAGTGCTAGAGTCGGGGACAGGGACTACGAGCAGTACTTC. Translating gives CSARVGDRDYEQYF.